A single sample is the source of the 2 T cell receptor beta chains below, sequenced in a study of T cell responses to AZD1222 COVID-19 vaccine. The data were produced by immunoSEQ multiplex PCR, yet TCRdb's version contains in-frame clones alone and is incomplete. Of about 220,000 clones listed, about 92% were seen once; the top ten hold over 0.95%. The starting material was peripheral blood, obtained on day 0 of MenACWY control vaccination. These receptors were collected from an adult in good health.

V usage is TRBV5-4 and J usage is TRBJ1-1, with D possibly being TRBD1 (5 bases). This CDR3 comprises 14 residues. V was shortened by 2 bases and J by 3 bases, with 11 bases between the two germline ends. Germline values: CDR1 SGHNT, CDR2 YYREEE (reference sequence). CDR3 in DNA: TGTGCCAGCAGCTTTGGAGGGGTACACACTGAAGCTTTCTTT. This codes for CASSFGGVHTEAFF.

The V gene is TRBV5-1, the J gene TRBJ2-3, with TRBD1 matching 7 bases. In germline, CDR1 is SGHRS, CDR2 YFSETQ. The V and J ends lost 4 bases and 2 bases, in that order; junction bases with no gene match: 10. This CDR3 contains 16 residues. In nucleotides, the CDR3 is TGCGCCAGCAGCCAGGGGGTTTCTTTTACCACAGATACGCAGTATTTT. Amino acid sequence: CASSQGVSFTTDTQYF.